This T cell receptor beta chain comes out of a study of tumor-infiltrating lymphocytes in localized non-small cell lung cancer. Regarding the study as a whole: Not all patients were TCR sequenced, owing to tissue quantity.

Germline assignment: CDR1 MDHEN and CDR2 SYDVKM. The CDR3 is 14 residues long. Measured with immunoSEQ multiplex PCR; TCRdb has only the in-frame clones, and not every one. The table lists roughly 8,500 clones, around 80% of them singletons, with approximately 9.4% in the top ten. Concerning this clone: Its antigen is not identified. At one boundary the junction diverges from the germline segment, which might be a read error.

Material for sequencing was uninvolved lung tissue not adjacent to the tumor. This rearrangement joins TRBV28 to TRBJ1-2; maybe TRBD1 (5 bases). The TCR sequence derives from a human donor with non-small cell lung cancer. CDR3 residues: CASGNPLSPRDPSF. CDR3 in DNA: TGTGCCAGCGGAAACCCATTAAGCCCACGGGACCCATCCTTC.